The 6 T cell receptor beta chains in this list originate from one sample, sequenced in a study of blood T cells in healthy people across ages. For the second PCR, which ran for about 7 to 11 cycles, a sample-barcoded 5' primer and a J-beta primer mix were used. Each CDR3 protein is one row after TCRdb ran MiXCR on the 5' RACE reads. The sample gives under 2,000,000 distinct CDR3 sequences, about 49% of which show up once; approximately 2.1% is in the top ten. Sequencing was done on a sample of blood. The source of these receptors is a woman aged 40 to 49 in good health.

This clonotype has just one count. The chain recombines TRBV18 with TRBJ2-7, with D possibly matching TRBD2 (7 bases). The closer fit of TRBJ2-5 to the DNA end suggests the J call may be wrong. This CDR3 comprises 15 residues. Germline-derived CDR1 and CDR2 are KGHSH and LQKENI. CDR3 amino acids: CASSPPQGGRETQYF. Here the CDR3 DNA reads TGTGCCAGCTCACCACCACAGGGCGGGAGAGAGACCCAGTACTTC.

Comment on this clonotype: At one of its ends the junction is not consistent with the germline gene, which may arise from a read error. The chain is built from TRBV4-2 and TRBJ1-2; no reliable D call. CDR1 is LGHNA and CDR2 is YNFKEQ in the germline V gene. CDR3 size: 15 residues. The CDR3 nucleotides are TGTGCCAGCAGCCAACCGGGCAGCCGAGTCTATAGCTACACCTTC. Residues: CASSQPGSRVYSYTF.

The V and J genes are TRBV7-9 and TRBJ1-6; D gene uncertain. The CDR3 covers 14 residues. Looked up from germline, CDR1 is SEHNR and CDR2 is FQNEAQ (reference sequence). The V end was cut by 1 base, the J end by 10 bases, with 11 bases between. CDR3 coding DNA: TGTGCCAGCAGCTTAGACCCCACGGGATCACCCCTCCACTTT. Encoded protein: CASSLDPTGSPLHF.

The chain combines TRBV7-2 with TRBJ2-3, with 14 bases fitting TRBD2. The CDR3 has 17 amino acids. Germline V CDR1 and CDR2: SGHTA, FQGNSA. The V and J ends lost 2 bases and 3 bases, in that order; junction bases with no gene match: 4. CDR3 DNA: TGTGCCAGCAGCTTAATGGGACTAGCGGGGGATACAGATACGCAGTATTTT. This codes for CASSLMGLAGDTDTQYF.

The chain employs TRBV15 and TRBJ1-1; 7 bases line up with TRBD1. Germline lookup yields CDR1 LNHNV and CDR2 YYDKDF (reference sequence). This CDR3 has 16 amino acids. The V gene end was trimmed by 3 bases and the J gene end by 6 bases; junction bases not matched to a gene: 13. CDR3 DNA: TGTGCCACCAGCAGTAGGGGCAGGGGGGAAGGCGCTGAAGCTTTCTTT. This translates into CATSSRGRGEGAEAFF.

This chain joins TRBV6-5 and TRBJ2-4, with D maybe TRBD1 (6 bases). The CDR3 sequence is 14 residues long. The V end lost 3 bases, the J end lost 7 bases, and 13 bases lay between the germline ends. Per germline, CDR1 MNHEY and CDR2 SVGAGI. The CDR3 nucleotides read TGTGCCAGCAGTTATGGTACCAGGGGTAACATTCAGTACTTC. This encodes CASSYGTRGNIQYF.